The 26 T cell receptor beta chains in this list originate from one sample, sequenced in a study of identical twins. TCRdb used MiXCR to reprocess the 5' RACE reads, holding one entry per CDR3 protein. The table records 500,000 to 550,000 distinct CDR3 sequences, roughly 21% of them present only once. These data are also associated with another study on T cells expressing NK-cell markers.

Sample: CD4+ T cells sorted from blood. The receptors come from a woman younger than 30 in good health.

This clonotype was picked up a small number of times. V gene TRBV2 combines with J gene TRBJ2-1; 7 positions match TRBD2. Losses at the gene ends were 6 bases for V and 5 bases for J; bases not matched to a gene: 13. Per the germline V gene, CDR1 is SNHLY and CDR2 is FYNNEI. The CDR3 loop spans 16 amino acids. CDR3 in amino acids: CASRVGLGRGNNEQFF. In nucleotides, the CDR3 is TGTGCCAGCAGGGTCGGTTTGGGGCGGGGGAACAATGAGCAGTTCTTC.

This sequence joins TRBV6-6 and TRBJ2-3; D not resolved. The CDR3 extends over 12 amino acids. With 1 base removed from V and 6 bases from J, the gap between germline ends came to 5 bases. Germline assignment: CDR1 MNHNY and CDR2 SVGAGI (reference sequence). The CDR3, as DNA: TGTGCCAGCAGTTACTGGACCGATACGCAGTATTTT. Amino acids: CASSYWTDTQYF.

This clonotype has just a few counts. CDR3 DNA sequence: TGTGCCAGCAGCCTACTAGCGTCGAACACCGGGGAGCTGTTTTTT. Amino acid sequence: CASSLLASNTGELFF. This sequence joins TRBV9 and TRBJ2-2; 7 nucleotides align to TRBD2. Germline CDR1 is SGDLS and CDR2 is YYNGEE. The CDR3 covers 15 residues. V lost 4 bases and J lost 0; bases outside the gene matches: 3.

This clonotype was counted at least ten times. The chain recombines TRBV12-3 or TRBV12-4 with TRBJ2-1, with D uncertain. The CDR3 runs to 12 residues. The ends were cut back, 7 bases at V and 6 bases at J, with 10 bases in the middle. The CDR3 DNA reads as TGTGCCAGCACCCGGTCGGTCAATGAGCAGTTCTTC. Amino acids: CASTRSVNEQFF.

At least ten counts were recorded for this clonotype. The V and J genes are TRBV20-1 and TRBJ2-7; 8 positions agree with TRBD2. This CDR3 is 15 amino acids long. V was clipped by 0 bases and J by 2 bases; unmatched bases: 6. Germline V CDR1 and CDR2: DFQATT, SNEGSKA (reference sequence). CDR3 in amino acids: CSARDGAGGTYEQYF. CDR3 coding DNA: TGCAGTGCTAGAGATGGGGCGGGGGGAACCTACGAGCAGTACTTC.

In its sample, this clonotype was seen a few times. This chain links TRBV18 with TRBJ2-7; D possibly corresponds to TRBD2 (5 bases). Trimming cost V 2 bases and J 2 bases, with 10 bases left between them. Looked up from germline, CDR1 is KGHSH and CDR2 is LQKENI. The CDR3 covers 14 residues. The CDR3 DNA follows: TGTGCCAGCTCACCATCCCAGGAGGCCTACGAGCAGTACTTC. Translating gives CASSPSQEAYEQYF.

This clonotype was seen only a few times. The V gene is TRBV6-6, the J gene TRBJ2-7, with 8 bases aligning to TRBD1. The length of the CDR3 is 17 residues. Trimming removed 0 bases from V and 7 bases from J; junction bases left unmatched: 14. Germline values: CDR1 MNHNY, CDR2 SVGAGI (reference sequence). The chain's CDR3 is CASSYSPRQGFSGEQYF. The CDR3 DNA reads TGTGCCAGCAGTTACTCCCCTAGACAGGGGTTCTCGGGGGAGCAGTACTTC.

This clonotype was found a few times. The rearrangement joins TRBV12-3 or TRBV12-4 to TRBJ2-1; 7 nucleotides align to TRBD2. The V segment lost 2 bases and the J segment 9 bases; nucleotides outside the gene matches: 10. CDR3 length: 15 residues. The CDR3 DNA follows: TGTGCCAGCAGTTTACCCGGGACTAAAATCGGTGAGCAGTTCTTC. Its protein is CASSLPGTKIGEQFF.

The rearrangement uses TRBV15 and TRBJ2-1, with no clear D. From germline, CDR1 is LNHNV and CDR2 YYDKDF (reference sequence). Trimming took off 3 bases at V and 7 bases at J, with 16 bases between the two ends. CDR3 size: 15 residues. The CDR3 DNA reads TGTGCCACCAGCAGTAAGGCGGTACCACCGAATGAGCAGTTCTTC. Its translation is CATSSKAVPPNEQFF.

Only a few counts were recorded for this clonotype. The chain is built from TRBV6-5 and TRBJ2-5; 12 nucleotides line up with TRBD2. CDR3 length: 16 amino acids. The trim removed 0 bases at V and 3 bases at J, leaving 2 bases unmatched. Looked up from germline, CDR1 is MNHEY and CDR2 is SVGAGI. This chain's CDR3 is CASSYSPSGGEETQYF. For the CDR3, the DNA is TGTGCCAGCAGTTACTCTCCTAGCGGGGGGGAAGAGACCCAGTACTTC.

The rearrangement uses TRBV7-9 and TRBJ2-7; 7 positions agree with TRBD2. This CDR3 is built from 17 residues. Germline CDR1 SEHNR, CDR2 FQNEAQ (reference sequence). V was pared by 3 bases and J by 6 bases, with 17 bases of the junction left unmatched. CDR3 nucleotides: TGTGCCAGCAGCTTCCCCCTTGGCGGGAGCCCCTCGGCCGAGCAGTACTTC. Translated: CASSFPLGGSPSAEQYF. The whole variable domain, filled in from reference TRBV7-9 and TRBJ2-7, reads DTGVSQNPRHKITKRGQNVTFRCDPISEHNRLYWYRQTLGQGPEFLTYFQNEAQLEKSRLLSDRFSAERPKGSFSTLEIQRTEQGDSAMYLCASSFPLGGSPSAEQYFGPGTRLTVT.

This chain links TRBV20-1 with TRBJ2-3; TRBD2 agrees at 7 bases. The V segment lost 2 bases and the J segment 4 bases; nucleotides outside the gene matches: 9. Germline CDR1 reads DFQATT; CDR2 reads SNEGSKA (reference sequence). This CDR3 comprises 15 residues. CDR3 sequence (DNA): TGCAGTGCTAGAAACCCTAGCGGCTGGGCAGATACGCAGTATTTT. It specifies CSARNPSGWADTQYF.

J is TRBJ1-4 and V is TRBV20-1, with D uncertain. The CDR3 has 14 residues. The germline CDR1 and CDR2 sequences are DFQATT and SNEGSKA (reference sequence). Trimming took off 6 bases at V and 5 bases at J, with 16 bases between the two ends. CDR3 region: CSAPRHLSNEKLFF. CDR3 DNA sequence: TGCAGTGCCCCCAGACACTTATCGAATGAAAAACTGTTTTTT.

This sequence joins TRBV10-1 and TRBJ2-7, with no clear D. CDR1 and CDR2 from the germline V gene are WNHNN and SYGVQD (reference sequence). Between the trimmed V and J ends, which lost 0 bases and 6 bases, there was a span of 12 bases. This CDR3 has 14 amino acids. The CDR3 reads CASSESSRLAEQYF. In nucleotides, the CDR3 is TGCGCCAGCAGTGAGTCTAGTAGACTGGCCGAGCAGTACTTC.

J is TRBJ1-2 and V is TRBV20-1, with a possible D match to TRBD1 (6 bases). The germline CDR1 and CDR2 sequences are DFQATT and SNEGSKA (reference sequence). With 6 bases removed from V and 4 bases from J, the gap between germline ends came to 12 bases. This CDR3 is built from 12 residues. This CDR3 is CSAPKDSYGYTF. CDR3 nucleotides: TGCAGTGCGCCGAAGGACAGCTATGGCTACACCTTC.

The chain links TRBV12-3 or TRBV12-4 to TRBJ1-1, with TRBD1 as a possible D gene (5 bases). The CDR3 spans 12 residues. Trimming stripped 8 bases from V and 7 bases from J, with 14 bases between. CDR3 region: CASCQRGGEAFF. The CDR3 region has the DNA TGTGCCAGCTGCCAGAGGGGTGGTGAAGCTTTCTTT.

The V call is TRBV11-2, the J call TRBJ1-5; 9 nucleotides match TRBD1. CDR3 size: 17 residues. V lost 5 bases, J lost 2 bases, and 10 bases stayed unmatched. Germline V gene data show CDR1 as SGHAT and CDR2 as FQNNGV. CDR3 sequence: CASSHRLGQGGNQPQHF. CDR3 DNA: TGTGCCAGCAGCCACCGTTTGGGACAGGGTGGCAATCAGCCCCAGCATTTT.

The chain combines TRBV3-1 with TRBJ2-5, with 10 bases identical to TRBD1. Losses at the gene ends were 6 bases for V and 7 bases for J; bases not matched to a gene: 8. The length of the CDR3 is 14 residues. The germline CDR1 and CDR2 sequences are LGHDT and YNNKEL (reference sequence). The DNA of the CDR3 is TGTGCCAGCAGTCGCCTGGACAGGGGGGGGACCCAGTACTTC. Its translation is CASSRLDRGGTQYF.

The V and J genes are TRBV10-1 and TRBJ2-7, with D perhaps TRBD1 (6 bases). This CDR3 is built from 14 residues. In germline, CDR1 is WNHNN, CDR2 SYGVQD (reference sequence). V dropped 10 bases and J dropped 0 bases, with 16 bases sitting between them. CDR3 in amino acids: CAIPTGWSSYEQYF. The CDR3 nucleotides read TGCGCCATCCCGACAGGATGGAGCTCCTACGAGCAGTACTTC.

This sequence joins TRBV20-1 and TRBJ1-4; tentatively, D is TRBD1 (5 bases). Germline CDR1 reads DFQATT; CDR2 reads SNEGSKA (reference sequence). V lost 5 bases to trimming and J lost 8 bases, with 15 bases between them. The CDR3 loop spans 13 amino acids. The CDR3 bases are TGCAGTGCTCCCAGACGGGGGGACGAAAAACTGTTTTTT. Its protein product is CSAPRRGDEKLFF.

The gene calls are TRBV27 and TRBJ2-3; D not resolved. The germline gives CDR1 MNHEY, CDR2 SMNVEV (reference sequence). CDR3 size: 16 residues. Trimming took 2 bases from V and 3 from J, leaving 15 bases between them. The CDR3 DNA reads TGTGCCAGCAGTTTAAGGCCCCCTGGGGTGACAGATACGCAGTATTTT. Translated: CASSLRPPGVTDTQYF.

The rearrangement uses TRBV2 and TRBJ1-2, with 8 bases identical to TRBD1. The CDR3 runs 16 residues. V lost 2 bases to trimming and J lost 8 bases; unmatched junction nucleotides: 13. Germline values: CDR1 SNHLY, CDR2 FYNNEI. The CDR3 DNA sequence: TGTGCCAGCAGTGAACCCTTCCCACAGGGGGGTTCGGGCTACACCTTC. Translating gives CASSEPFPQGGSGYTF.

This chain links TRBV20-1 with TRBJ2-2; D is perhaps TRBD1 (6 bases). The V gene's germline CDR1 is DFQATT and CDR2 SNEGSKA (reference sequence). The length of the CDR3 is 13 residues. Between the trimmed V and J ends, which lost 7 bases and 2 bases, there was a span of 11 bases. The CDR3 DNA reads TGCAGTGTCTCGGACAGCAACACCGGGGAGCTGTTTTTT. Protein product: CSVSDSNTGELFF.

The V and J genes are TRBV20-1 and TRBJ1-2; 8 positions agree with TRBD1. This CDR3 has 17 amino acids. CDR1 is DFQATT, CDR2 SNEGSKA, per germline (reference sequence). With 6 bases clipped from V and 2 bases from J, the junction kept 17 bases outside the gene matches. CDR3 nucleotides: TGCAGTGCCCCCCTGAACATGGGACAGGACTCCAACTATGGCTACACCTTC. Translated: CSAPLNMGQDSNYGYTF.

This clonotype turned up a few times. The genes are TRBV12-3 or TRBV12-4 and TRBJ2-1; no definite D call. The ends were cut back, 1 base at V and 1 base at J, with 8 bases in the middle. This CDR3 region has 15 residues. CDR3 bases: TGTGCCAGCAGTTTAGTGGCTATATCCTACAATGAGCAGTTCTTC. Its protein product is CASSLVAISYNEQFF.

This rearrangement joins TRBV20-1 to TRBJ2-7; no clear D gene. Germline assignment: CDR1 DFQATT and CDR2 SNEGSKA (reference sequence). Deletions cut 6 bases from V and 3 bases from J, with 9 bases between. This CDR3 is built from 11 residues. This CDR3 reads CSAKRNYEQYF. CDR3 coding DNA: TGCAGTGCCAAACGGAACTACGAGCAGTACTTC.